The 9 T cell receptor beta chains below come from one sample, sequenced in a study of T cells in women clearing cervical HPV infection. Some clones are missing from TCRdb's copy, which holds only in-frame ones; the method was immunoSEQ multiplex PCR. The table lists roughly 48,000 clones. The sequencing sample was made of blood buffy coat. The origin of the receptors is a woman between 18 and 70 years old with a cervical HPV16 infection that either progressed to CIN3+ or cleared (not recorded which).

Of note for this clone: The read finishes 3 residues shy of the CDR3 end, and the germline J gene is used to complete it. The chain has TRBV7-3 and TRBJ2-1, with D tentatively TRBD2 (6 bases). Looked up from germline, CDR1 is SGHTA and CDR2 is FQGTGA. The V end lost 5 bases, the J end lost 4 bases, and 15 bases lay between the germline ends. The CDR3 sequence is 15 residues long. CDR3 DNA, as far as it was read: TGTGCCAGCAGCCCCGGAGGGCGGGGATACAATGAG. It translates to CASSPGGRGYNE. The CDR3, in full, reads CASSPGGRGYNEQFF.

A remark on this clone: The CDR3 is cut off 3 residues early in the read; its end comes from the germline J gene. This chain joins TRBV19 and TRBJ2-2; D gene uncertain. V was cut by 7 bases and J by 0 bases, with 12 bases left in between. The CDR3 is 15 residues long. The germline V gene encodes CDR1 LNHDA and CDR2 SQIVND (reference sequence). This CDR3 is CASKIDRPNTGELFF. Partial CDR3 DNA: TGTGCCAGTAAGATAGACCGTCCGAACACCGGGGAG. The whole variable domain, remainder taken from reference TRBV19 and TRBJ2-2, is DGGITQSPKYLFRKEGQNVTLSCEQNLNHDAMYWYRQDPGQGLRLIYYSQIVNDFQKGDIAEGYSVSREKKESFPLTVTSAQKNPTAFYLCASKIDRPNTGELFFGEGSRLTVL.

Points on this clone: The CDR3 is cut off 3 residues early in the read; its end comes from the germline J gene. The genes are TRBV12-3 or TRBV12-4 and TRBJ1-1; D ambiguous. Trimming cost V 4 bases and J 7 bases, with 13 bases left between them. CDR3 size: 13 residues. The CDR3 DNA, read in part, is TGTGCCAGCAGTTCAGATACAGAGTTTGAA. Protein: CASSSDTEFE. The full CDR3 is CASSSDTEFEAFF.

Regarding this clone: The sequenced fragment ends 3 residues before the CDR3 boundary, so the rest is inferred from the germline J gene. The V gene is TRBV7-8, the J gene TRBJ2-1, with 9 bases that match TRBD2. After removal of 11 bases from V and 5 bases from J, the junction contained 7 bases not matched to a gene. CDR1 and CDR2 (germline): SGHVS, FQNEAQ. The CDR3 has 13 amino acids. The part of the CDR3 DNA that was read is TGTGCCTCAAGGACTAGCGCCCACAATGAG. This gives the protein CASRTSAHNE. The complete CDR3 protein is CASRTSAHNEQFF.

About this clone: The observed sequence ends 3 residues before the CDR3 terminus, with the missing tail filled in from the germline J gene. The chain joins TRBV6-1 to TRBJ2-4, with 7 bases aligning to TRBD1. The V gene end was trimmed by 6 bases and the J gene end by 3 bases; junction bases not matched to a gene: 11. This CDR3 spans 16 amino acids. Per germline, CDR1 MNHNS and CDR2 SASEGT. The CDR3 loop reads CASRETGDFGKNIQYF. Partial CDR3 DNA: TGTGCCAGCAGAGAAACAGGGGATTTCGGCAAAAACATT.

With regard to this clone: Read data end 3 residues before the CDR3 end; the end is taken from the germline J gene. The rearrangement joins TRBV6-4 to TRBJ2-5, with TRBD2 matching 12 bases. The CDR3 extends over 14 amino acids. Trimming cost V 7 bases and J 1 base; bases outside gene matches: 1. Germline CDR1 and CDR2: MRHNA and SNTAGT. CDR3 bases read: TGTGCCAGCACTAGCGGGAGGGGCCAAGAGACC. This translates into CASTSGRGQET. The entire CDR3 reads CASTSGRGQETQYF.

Notes on this clone: One junction end disagrees with the germline gene, perhaps due to a read error. The sequence runs out 3 residues before the end of the CDR3; the remainder is reconstructed from the germline J gene. This chain links TRBV4-2 with TRBJ2-3; 7 bases align to TRBD1. This CDR3 spans 15 amino acids. Per germline, CDR1 LGHNA and CDR2 YNFKEQ. CDR3 loop: CASSHRTGSTDTQYF. The sequenced part of the CDR3 DNA is TGCGCCAGCAGCCACCGGACAGGCAGCACAGATACG.

With respect to this clone: The CDR3 extends 3 residues past the end of the read, so its final part is completed from the germline J gene. The V call is TRBV19, the J call TRBJ2-5, with 7 bases identical to TRBD1. CDR3 size: 15 residues. Germline V CDR1 and CDR2: LNHDA, SQIVND (reference sequence). Germline trimming cut 6 bases from V and 5 bases from J; bases unmatched to any gene: 12. The CDR3 protein is CASSQLQGLGETQYF. The covered CDR3 bases are TGTGCCAGTAGCCAACTACAGGGGTTAGGGGAGACC.

As to this clone: Read sequence stops 3 residues before the CDR3 end, and the germline J gene provides the missing end. This chain joins TRBV30 and TRBJ1-1; D gene unclear. Germline loops: CDR1 GTSNPN, CDR2 SVGIG (reference sequence). The ends were cut back, 0 bases at V and 7 bases at J, with 6 bases in the middle. This CDR3 contains 11 residues. CDR3 residues: CAWSVQNEAFF. CDR3 DNA, as far as it was read: TGTGCCTGGAGTGTACAGAATGAA.